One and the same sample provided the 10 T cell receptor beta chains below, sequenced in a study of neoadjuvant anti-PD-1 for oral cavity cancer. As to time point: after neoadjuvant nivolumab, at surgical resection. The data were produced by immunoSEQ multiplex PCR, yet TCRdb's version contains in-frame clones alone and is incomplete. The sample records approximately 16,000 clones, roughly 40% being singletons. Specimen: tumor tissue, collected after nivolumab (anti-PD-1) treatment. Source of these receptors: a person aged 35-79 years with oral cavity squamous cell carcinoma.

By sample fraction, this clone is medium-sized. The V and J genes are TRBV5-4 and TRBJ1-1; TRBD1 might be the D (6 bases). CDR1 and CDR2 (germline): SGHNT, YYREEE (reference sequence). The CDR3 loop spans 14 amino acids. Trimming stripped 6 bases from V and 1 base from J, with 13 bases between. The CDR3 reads CASKTMGANTEAFF. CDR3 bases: TGTGCCAGCAAAACTATGGGGGCGAACACTGAAGCTTTCTTT.

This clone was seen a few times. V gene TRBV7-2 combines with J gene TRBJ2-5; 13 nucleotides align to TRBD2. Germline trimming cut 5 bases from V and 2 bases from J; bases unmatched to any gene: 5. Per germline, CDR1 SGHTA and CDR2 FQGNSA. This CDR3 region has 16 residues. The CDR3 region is CASSDKLAGGQETQYF. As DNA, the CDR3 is TGTGCCAGCAGCGATAAACTAGCGGGGGGGCAAGAGACCCAGTACTTC.

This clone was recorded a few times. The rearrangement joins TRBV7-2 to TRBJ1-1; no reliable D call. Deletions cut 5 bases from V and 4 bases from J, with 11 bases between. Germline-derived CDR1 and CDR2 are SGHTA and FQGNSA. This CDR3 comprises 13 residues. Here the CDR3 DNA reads TGTGCCAGCAGCAAGGAGAGAGTCACTGAAGCTTTCTTT. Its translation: CASSKERVTEAFF. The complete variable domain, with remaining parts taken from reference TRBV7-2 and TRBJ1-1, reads GAGVSQSPSNKVTEKGKDVELRCDPISGHTALYWYRQSLGQGLEFLIYFQGNSAPDKSGLPSDRFSAERTGGSVSTLTIQRTQQEDSAVYLCASSKERVTEAFFGQGTRLTVV.

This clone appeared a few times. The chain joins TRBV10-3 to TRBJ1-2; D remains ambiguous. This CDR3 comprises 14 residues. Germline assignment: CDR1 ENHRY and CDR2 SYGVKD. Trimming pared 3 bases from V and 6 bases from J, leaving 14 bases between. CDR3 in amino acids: CAISDELFRDGYTF. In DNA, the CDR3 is TGTGCCATCAGTGACGAGTTATTTAGGGATGGCTACACCTTC.

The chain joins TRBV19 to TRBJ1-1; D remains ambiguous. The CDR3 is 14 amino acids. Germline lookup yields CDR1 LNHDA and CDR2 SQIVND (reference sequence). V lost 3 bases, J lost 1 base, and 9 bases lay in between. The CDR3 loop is CASSMDYGNTEAFF. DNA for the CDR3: TGTGCCAGTAGTATGGACTATGGGAACACTGAAGCTTTCTTT.

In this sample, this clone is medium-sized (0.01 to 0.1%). DNA for the CDR3: TGTGCCAGCAGCTTAATTGCGAACACAGATACGCAGTATTTT. Translating it yields CASSLIANTDTQYF. V gene TRBV7-3 combines with J gene TRBJ2-3, with unresolved D. The germline V and J ends were trimmed by 1 base and 2 bases, with 7 bases remaining between them. The CDR3 loop spans 14 amino acids. CDR1 and CDR2 (germline): SGHTA, FQGTGA.

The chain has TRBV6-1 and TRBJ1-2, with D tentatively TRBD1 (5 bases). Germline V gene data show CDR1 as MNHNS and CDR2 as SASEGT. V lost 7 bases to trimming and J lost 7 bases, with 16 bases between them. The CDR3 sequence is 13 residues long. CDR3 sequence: CASIPSGGGGYTF. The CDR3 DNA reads TGTGCCAGCATCCCCTCGGGGGGTGGTGGCTACACCTTC.

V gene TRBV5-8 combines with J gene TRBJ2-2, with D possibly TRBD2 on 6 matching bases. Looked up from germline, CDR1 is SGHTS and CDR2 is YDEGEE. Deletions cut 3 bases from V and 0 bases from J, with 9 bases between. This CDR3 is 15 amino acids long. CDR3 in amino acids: CASSSRGSNTGELFF. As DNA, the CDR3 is TGTGCCAGCAGCTCACGGGGGTCGAACACCGGGGAGCTGTTTTTT.

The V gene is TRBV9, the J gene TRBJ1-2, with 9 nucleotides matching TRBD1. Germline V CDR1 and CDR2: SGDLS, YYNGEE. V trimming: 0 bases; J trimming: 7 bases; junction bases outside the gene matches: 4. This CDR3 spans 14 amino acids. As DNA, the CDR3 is TGTGCCAGCAGCGTAGCCACAGGGGGCACTGGCTACACCTTC. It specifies CASSVATGGTGYTF.

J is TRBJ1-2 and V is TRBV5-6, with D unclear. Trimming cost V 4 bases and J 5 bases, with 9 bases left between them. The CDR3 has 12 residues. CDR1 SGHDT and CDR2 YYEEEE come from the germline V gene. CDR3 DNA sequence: TGTGCCAGCAGCCCCGCGGGGTATGGCTACACCTTC. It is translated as CASSPAGYGYTF. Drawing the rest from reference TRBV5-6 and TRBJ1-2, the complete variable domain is DAGVTQSPTHLIKTRGQQVTLRCSPKSGHDTVSWYQQALGQGPQFIFQYYEEEERQRGNFPDRFSGHQFPNYSSELNVNALLLGDSALYLCASSPAGYGYTFGSGTRLTVV.